This is a list of T cell receptor beta chains from one sample in a study of CD8 T cell repertoires and HIV-1 epitope variants. These receptors lack a known antigen. Using immunoSEQ multiplex PCR, the repertoire was profiled, and TCRdb retains in-frame clones only, with some absent. The table has 3,000 to 3,500 clones, 65% to 80% seen once. The sample was cultured CD8+ T cells derived from PBMCs. These receptors originate from a male donor with HIV. CDR3s include the opening cysteine and the closing phenylalanine or tryptophan. Expanded clones get a size class; other rows say once, few or many, or leave the size out.

clone size	J gene	V gene	CDR3 protein
large	TRBJ1-1	TRBV4-3	CASSQDVGQGNTEAFF
-	TRBJ2-5	TRBV7-9	CASSLVEGQETQYF
-	TRBJ1-2	TRBV11-2	CASSLNSLTAPLYGYTF
-	TRBJ2-7	TRBV27	CASGNWPAGEQYF
-	TRBJ1-5	TRBV28	CASSPSSSNQPQHF
few	TRBJ2-2	TRBV19	CASSIRGSTGELFF
-	TRBJ2-2	TRBV10-3	CAISELPGETGELFF
-	TRBJ1-5	TRBV5-4	CASSLDPDQPQHF
-	TRBJ1-6	TRBV6-5	CASSSGGERSPLHF
few	TRBJ1-5	TRBV7-2	CASSMGGQGGQPQHF
-	TRBJ1-4	TRBV18	CASSLIRGGLKLFF
large	TRBJ1-2	TRBV5-1	CASSSQETNYGYTF
-	TRBJ1-1	TRBV11-2	CASSFDRGGTEAFF
-	TRBJ2-1	TRBV9	CASSTGESYNEQFF
-	TRBJ1-5	TRBV28	CASNSDAWPYSNQPQHF
-	TRBJ2-7	TRBV11-2	CASSLGQYLREQYF
-	TRBJ1-3	TRBV6-6	CASSPWDRSSGNTIYF
-	TRBJ1-1	TRBV21-1	CAIWGHYREKGKVLNTEAFF
-	TRBJ2-7	TRBV5-8	CASSLTGEASGGPPNEQYF
-	TRBJ2-7	TRBV5-1	CASSPTGSNDEQYF
-	TRBJ2-2	TRBV7-6	CASSLAHNSGETGELFF
-	TRBJ2-5	TRBV7-2	CASSLGLAGETQYF
-	TRBJ2-7	TRBV19	CASSSLAGGTYEQYF
-	TRBJ2-1	TRBV7-9	CASSLGGGNEQFF
-	TRBJ2-1	TRBV11-2	CASSPRGGGPYNEQFF
few	TRBJ2-1	TRBV28	CASSKPLGFNEQFF
-	TRBJ2-5	TRBV2	CASSSAGIDQETQYF
-	TRBJ2-7	TRBV18	CASSRDRALRDEQYF
once	TRBJ2-5	TRBV11-2	CASSEGQGETQYF
-	TRBJ2-1	TRBV27	CASSLSWGFNNEQFF
-	TRBJ2-1	TRBV7-9	CASSPDRGSDNEQFF
once	TRBJ2-5	TRBV4-1	CASSQGGSGGGEQYF
few	TRBJ2-6	TRBV7-9	CASSYTGVLLTF
-	TRBJ1-5	TRBV15	CATSRGVQPQHF
-	TRBJ1-1	TRBV28	CASSLTGNTEAFF
-	TRBJ1-5	TRBV7-8	CASSLTQVGAGQPQHF
-	TRBJ2-1	TRBV16	CASSQPGGGEQFF
-	TRBJ1-2	TRBV7-2	CASSLDSRAGFGGYTF
-	TRBJ2-7	TRBV5-1	CASSLYQGDHEQYF
-	TRBJ2-3	TRBV7-2	CASSFRGRTDTQYF
few	TRBJ1-5	TRBV4-1	CASSQGKGMFQPQHF
once	TRBJ2-7	TRBV29-1	CSVEDKREGTYEQYF
-	TRBJ1-2	TRBV4-3	CASSQDLDRLYGYTF
-	TRBJ2-7	TRBV4-2	CASSHRRGQGFYEQYF
-	TRBJ1-5	TRBV10-2	CASNSDREDFNQPQHF
-	TRBJ1-1	TRBV28	CASSPPDRGGTEAFF
once	TRBJ2-7	TRBV11-3	CASSSPDSYEQYF
large	TRBJ1-3	TRBV13	CASSPDRDGRNTIYF
-	TRBJ2-3	TRBV9	CASSAIQGPPFTDTQYF